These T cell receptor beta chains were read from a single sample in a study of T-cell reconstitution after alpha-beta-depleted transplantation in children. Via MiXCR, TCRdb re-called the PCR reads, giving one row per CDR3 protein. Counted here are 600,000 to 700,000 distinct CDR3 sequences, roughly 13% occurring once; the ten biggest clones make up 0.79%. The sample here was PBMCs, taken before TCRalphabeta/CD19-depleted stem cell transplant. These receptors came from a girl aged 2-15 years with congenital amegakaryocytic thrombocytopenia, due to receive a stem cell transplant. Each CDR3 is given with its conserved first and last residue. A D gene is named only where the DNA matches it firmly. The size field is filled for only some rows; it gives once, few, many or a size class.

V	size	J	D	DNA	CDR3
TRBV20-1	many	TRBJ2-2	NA	TGCAGTGCTATTGGGTCGCCCGGGGAGCTGTTTTTT	CSAIGSPGELFF
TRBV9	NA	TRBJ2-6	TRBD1	TGTGCCAGCAGCGCAGAGGACAGGAGCTCTGGGGCCAACGTCCTGACTTTC	CASSAEDRSSGANVLTF
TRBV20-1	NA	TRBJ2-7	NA	TGCAGTGCACGGTCGGGGGCTGGCTACGAGCAGTACTTC	CSARSGAGYEQYF
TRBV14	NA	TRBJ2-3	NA	TGTGCCAGCAGCCAGATCAAATGGGGTAGCACAGATACGCAGTATTTT	CASSQIKWGSTDTQYF
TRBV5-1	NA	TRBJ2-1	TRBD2	TGCGCCAGCAGCCCCGGGAGTATCGGGACTAGCGGGCCTACCTACAATGAGCAGTTCTTC	CASSPGSIGTSGPTYNEQFF
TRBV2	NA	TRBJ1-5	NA	TGTGCCAAACAGGGAGACAATCAGCCCCAGCATTTT	CAKQGDNQPQHF
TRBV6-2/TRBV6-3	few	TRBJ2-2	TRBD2	TGTGCCACTCGACTAGCGGGAGCGGGCACCGGGGAGCTGTTTTTT	CATRLAGAGTGELFF
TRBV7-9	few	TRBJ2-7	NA	TGTGCCAGCAGCCCACCCGATTACGGCGAGCAGTACTTC	CASSPPDYGEQYF
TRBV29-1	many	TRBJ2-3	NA	TGCAGCGTTAGTATCGGTGGTGCAGATACGCAGTATTTT	CSVSIGGADTQYF
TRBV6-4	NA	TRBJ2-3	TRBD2	TGTGCCAGCACCAGACTAGCAGACACAGATACGCAGTATTTT	CASTRLADTDTQYF
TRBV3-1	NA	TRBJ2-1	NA	TGTGCCAGCTGCCAAGGCCGAACTAGCCGTTTAGGGTTTGAGCAGTTCTTC	CASCQGRTSRLGFEQFF
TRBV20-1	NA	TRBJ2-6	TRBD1	TGCAGTGCTAGACGGGACAGCCTTAACTCGGGGGCCAACGTCCTGACTTTC	CSARRDSLNSGANVLTF
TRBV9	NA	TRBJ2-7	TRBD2	TGTGCCAGCAGCGTGGGGGGGAGGGGTCTCTACGAGCAGTACTTC	CASSVGGRGLYEQYF
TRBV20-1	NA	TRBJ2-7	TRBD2	TGCAGTGCCCCGGGACTAGACTACGAGCAGTACTTC	CSAPGLDYEQYF
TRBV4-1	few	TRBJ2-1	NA	TGCGCCAGCAGCCACGGGGGCAACGAAGAAAGTCACAATGAGCAGTTCTTC	CASSHGGNEESHNEQFF
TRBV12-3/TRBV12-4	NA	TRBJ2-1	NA	TGTGCCAGCAGTTTCCTCATGGCGCCCGACAATGAGCAGTTCTTC	CASSFLMAPDNEQFF
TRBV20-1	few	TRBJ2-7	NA	TGCAGTGCTCCGACAGGTTATAAACACGAGCAGTACTTC	CSAPTGYKHEQYF
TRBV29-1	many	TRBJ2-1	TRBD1	TGCAGCGTGCAGGGGGCAGGATACAATGAGCAGTTCTTC	CSVQGAGYNEQFF
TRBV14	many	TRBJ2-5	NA	TGTGCCAGCAGCCAAGTTTCGGCTAGAGGGACCCAGTACTTC	CASSQVSARGTQYF
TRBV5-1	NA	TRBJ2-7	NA	TGCGCCAGCAGCTATAACCCAGCGTCGGAGGTTGGCGAGCAGTACTTC	CASSYNPASEVGEQYF
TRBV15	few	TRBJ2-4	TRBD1	TGTGCCACCAGCAAGACAGGGGTGGAGAAAAACATTCAGTACTTC	CATSKTGVEKNIQYF
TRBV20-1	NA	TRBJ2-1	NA	TGCAGTGCTAGATCCTCAGGGCTAGGGGGTTACAATGAGCAGTTCTTC	CSARSSGLGGYNEQFF
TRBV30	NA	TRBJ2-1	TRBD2	TGTGCCTGGAGTGTACAGAGGACTAGCGGCCACAATGAGCAGTTCTTC	CAWSVQRTSGHNEQFF